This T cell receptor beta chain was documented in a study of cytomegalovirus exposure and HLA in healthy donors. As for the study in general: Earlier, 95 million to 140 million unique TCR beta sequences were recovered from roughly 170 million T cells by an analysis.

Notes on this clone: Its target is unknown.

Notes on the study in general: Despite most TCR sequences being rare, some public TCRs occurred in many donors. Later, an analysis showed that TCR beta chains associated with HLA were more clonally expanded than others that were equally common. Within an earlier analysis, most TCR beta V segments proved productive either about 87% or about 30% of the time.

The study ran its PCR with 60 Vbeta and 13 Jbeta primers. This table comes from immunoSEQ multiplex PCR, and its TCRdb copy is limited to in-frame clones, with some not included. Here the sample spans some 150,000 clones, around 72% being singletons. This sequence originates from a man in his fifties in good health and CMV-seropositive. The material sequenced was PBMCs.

CDR3 sequence reads: CASSSNRGDEQFF. DNA of the CDR3: TGTGCCAGTAGTTCCAACAGGGGGGATGAGCAGTTCTTC. V usage is TRBV19 and J usage is TRBJ2-1; 8 bases agree with TRBD1. CDR3 length equals 13 residues. Germline loops: CDR1 LNHDA, CDR2 SQIVND (reference sequence). V dropped 5 bases and J dropped 8; count of bases not matched to a gene: 5.